Listed here are 15 T cell receptor beta chains from one sample, sequenced in a study of spatial heterogeneity in lung cancer. TCRdb passed the 5' RACE reads through MiXCR, listing each CDR3 protein once. The table includes about 10,000 distinct CDR3 sequences, 4.5% to 6.5% detected once. Time point here: sample taken at primary tumor resection. Material for sequencing was whole RNA from tumor, nontumor lung or frozen PBMC, left unsorted. The specimen comprised PBMCs, sampled at surgery. These receptors were obtained from a male donor with early-stage non-small cell lung cancer.

This clonotype was seen repeatedly, ten times or more. The V gene is TRBV29-1, the J gene TRBJ1-4, with 9 bases identical to TRBD1. Germline V gives CDR1 SQVTM, CDR2 ANQGSEA. V lost 6 bases, J lost 8 bases, and 7 bases stayed unmatched. CDR3 length: 13 amino acids. This CDR3 reads CSVLDRGLEKLFF. CDR3 nucleotides: TGCAGCGTCCTGGACAGGGGTTTGGAAAAACTGTTTTTT.

This clonotype was counted many times. CDR3 in DNA: TGTGCCAGCCGACGGGTGAACTATGGCTACACCTTC. This encodes CASRRVNYGYTF. This sequence joins TRBV28 and TRBJ1-2; D is unresolved. Per germline, CDR1 MDHEN and CDR2 SYDVKM. Trimming removed 8 bases at V and 2 bases at J, with 9 bases between. The CDR3 has 12 amino acids.

The chain uses TRBV7-9 and TRBJ2-5; 7 nucleotides agree with TRBD2. The V gene's germline CDR1 is SEHNR and CDR2 FQNEAQ (reference sequence). The CDR3 covers 14 residues. The trim removed 1 base at V and 3 bases at J, leaving 2 bases unmatched. The CDR3 here is CASSLGLAEETQYF. CDR3 in DNA: TGTGCCAGCAGCTTAGGACTAGCTGAAGAGACCCAGTACTTC.

This clonotype was recorded many times. The V gene is TRBV7-2, the J gene TRBJ2-3; D perhaps matches TRBD2 (6 bases). From germline, CDR1 is SGHTA and CDR2 FQGNSA. The CDR3 is 16 residues long. Trimming removed 0 bases at V and 0 bases at J, with 10 bases between. The CDR3 nucleotides are TGTGCCAGCAGCTTAGCTGGGGCGGGGAGCACAGATACGCAGTATTTT. It specifies CASSLAGAGSTDTQYF. Combining the CDR3 with reference TRBV7-2 and TRBJ2-3 gives the whole variable domain GAGVSQSPSNKVTEKGKDVELRCDPISGHTALYWYRQSLGQGLEFLIYFQGNSAPDKSGLPSDRFSAERTGGSVSTLTIQRTQQEDSAVYLCASSLAGAGSTDTQYFGPGTRLTVL.

This clonotype was detected ten times or more. The V and J genes are TRBV9 and TRBJ2-1; no firm D call. V lost 2 bases and J lost 3, with 15 bases in between. This CDR3 has 16 residues. From germline, CDR1 is SGDLS and CDR2 YYNGEE. The CDR3 spells CASSVSSVVVYNEQFF. The DNA of the CDR3 is TGTGCCAGCAGCGTTTCGAGCGTAGTGGTCTACAATGAGCAGTTCTTC. Variable domain in full (rest from reference TRBV9 and TRBJ2-1): DSGVTQTPKHLITATGQRVTLRCSPRSGDLSVYWYQQSLDQGLQFLIQYYNGEERAKGNILERFSAQQFPDLHSELNLSSLELGDSALYFCASSVSSVVVYNEQFFGPGTRLTVL.

This clonotype has ten or more counts. The chain recombines TRBV3-1 with TRBJ2-7, with 7 bases matching TRBD1. Germline loops: CDR1 LGHDT, CDR2 YNNKEL (reference sequence). The CDR3 is 12 residues long. V lost 2 bases to trimming and J lost 7 bases; unmatched junction nucleotides: 2. The DNA for the CDR3 is TGTGCCAGCAGCCAAAGGGACAGAGAGCAGTACTTC. It yields the protein CASSQRDREQYF.

This clonotype counts as medium-sized. The chain links TRBV28 to TRBJ2-7; maybe TRBD1 (6 bases). Germline V lookup: CDR1 MDHEN, CDR2 SYDVKM. This CDR3 region has 11 residues. Trimming cost V 8 bases and J 3 bases, with 8 bases left between them. CDR3 bases: TGTGCCAGCTGGGACAACTACGAGCAGTACTTC. It specifies CASWDNYEQYF.

Sample share makes this clonotype medium-sized. The chain has TRBV27 and TRBJ2-1; D is unclear. The CDR3 runs to 15 residues. V lost 2 bases, J lost 3 bases, and 11 bases lay in between. Germline V gene sequence: CDR1 MNHEY, CDR2 SMNVEV (reference sequence). This chain's CDR3 is CASSLGNSFYNEQFF. In DNA, the CDR3 is TGTGCCAGCAGTTTAGGAAACTCGTTCTACAATGAGCAGTTCTTC.

Many counts were recorded for this clonotype. The chain uses TRBV7-8 and TRBJ2-7; D not resolved. The CDR3 sequence is 14 residues long. Trimming took off 5 bases at V and 5 bases at J, with 16 bases between the two ends. Germline lookup yields CDR1 SGHVS and CDR2 FQNEAQ. Here the CDR3 DNA reads TGTGCCAGCAGCATCCAGAGCCCTTCGGACGAGCAGTACTTC. Translating it yields CASSIQSPSDEQYF.

This clonotype was recorded at least ten times. The chain recombines TRBV28 with TRBJ2-2; tentatively, D is TRBD1 (5 bases). Per germline, CDR1 MDHEN and CDR2 SYDVKM. The CDR3 is made up of 21 amino acids. V was trimmed by 4 bases and J by 0 bases, leaving 27 bases between them. CDR3 in DNA: TGTGCCAGCAGTTGGGTCTCACCCCCGACAGATAAACCGTCGAACACCGGGGAGCTGTTTTTT. It codes for CASSWVSPPTDKPSNTGELFF.

This clonotype is medium-sized (0.01 to 0.1%) by share. This chain links TRBV29-1 with TRBJ2-5, with D uncertain. V was shortened by 4 bases and J by 0 bases, with 9 bases between the two germline ends. The CDR3 length is 13 residues. Germline-derived CDR1 and CDR2 are SQVTM and ANQGSEA. The chain's CDR3 is CSVAEGHQETQYF. The CDR3 bases are TGCAGCGTTGCGGAAGGGCACCAAGAGACCCAGTACTTC.

This clonotype has a count of ten or more. V gene TRBV28 combines with J gene TRBJ1-1, with no clear D. V shed 5 bases and J shed 5 bases, with 12 bases lying between them. CDR3 size: 13 residues. Germline CDR1 reads MDHEN; CDR2 reads SYDVKM. The CDR3 is CASSPPGDTEAFF. In DNA form, the CDR3 reads TGTGCCAGCAGTCCCCCCGGAGATACTGAAGCTTTCTTT.

The V call is TRBV7-6, the J call TRBJ2-7; D gene uncertain. The germline CDR1 and CDR2 sequences are SGHVS and FNYEAQ. Trimming removed 5 bases from V and 7 bases from J, with 15 bases in between. The CDR3 is made up of 13 amino acids. The CDR3 bases are TGTGCCAGCAGCCCTGAGGCGGATCGAGAGCAGTACTTC. This translates into CASSPEADREQYF. The whole variable domain, filled in from reference TRBV7-6 and TRBJ2-7, reads GAGVSQSPRYKVTKRGQDVALRCDPISGHVSLYWYRQALGQGPEFLTYFNYEAQQDKSGLPNDRFSAERPEGSISTLTIQRTEQRDSAMYRCASSPEADREQYFGPGTRLTVT.

This clonotype was detected ten times or more. This sequence joins TRBV5-8 and TRBJ2-7, with 8 bases lining up with TRBD2. V shed 1 base and J 3 bases; nucleotides not matched to a gene: 3. Germline V gene sequence: CDR1 SGHTS, CDR2 YDEGEE. The CDR3 is 14 residues long. This CDR3 reads CASSLTGGVYEQYF. CDR3 DNA sequence: TGTGCCAGCAGCTTGACGGGAGGGGTCTACGAGCAGTACTTC.

The chain is built from TRBV27 and TRBJ2-1; D not certain. The V gene lost 5 bases and the J gene lost 0 bases, with 11 bases spanning the gap. The length of the CDR3 is 15 residues. The germline gives CDR1 MNHEY, CDR2 SMNVEV (reference sequence). The CDR3 DNA reads TGTGCCAGCAGTCCGACATCGTCCTCCTACAATGAGCAGTTCTTC. Encoded protein: CASSPTSSSYNEQFF.